This T cell receptor beta chain is drawn from a study of T cells in Graves' hyperthyroidism and ophthalmopathy. Findings and limits, study-wide: Ophthalmopathy was model-predicted a median roughly 6.3 months pre-onset.

RNA transcripts gave rise to amplified TCR beta CDR3 regions. First-round RT-PCR with HTBI primers amplified the TCR CDR3 region. TCRdb recomputed calls from the multiplex PCR reads with MiXCR, one row per CDR3 protein. The sample lists about 350,000 distinct CDR3 sequences, under 20% occurring once. Points on this clonotype: The antigen remains unidentified. A much larger clone sits a single nucleotide away, making a read error possible.

CDR3 size: 14 residues. Germline CDR1 is MGHDK and CDR2 is SYGVNS. Specimen: blood. This TCR derives from a woman aged 18-29 years with Graves' hyperthyroidism. The chain combines TRBV25-1 with TRBJ1-1; D ambiguous. CDR3 DNA sequence: TGTGCCAGCAGTGAATCCGGGGTGAACACTGAATCTTTCTTT. It is translated as CASSESGVNTESFF.